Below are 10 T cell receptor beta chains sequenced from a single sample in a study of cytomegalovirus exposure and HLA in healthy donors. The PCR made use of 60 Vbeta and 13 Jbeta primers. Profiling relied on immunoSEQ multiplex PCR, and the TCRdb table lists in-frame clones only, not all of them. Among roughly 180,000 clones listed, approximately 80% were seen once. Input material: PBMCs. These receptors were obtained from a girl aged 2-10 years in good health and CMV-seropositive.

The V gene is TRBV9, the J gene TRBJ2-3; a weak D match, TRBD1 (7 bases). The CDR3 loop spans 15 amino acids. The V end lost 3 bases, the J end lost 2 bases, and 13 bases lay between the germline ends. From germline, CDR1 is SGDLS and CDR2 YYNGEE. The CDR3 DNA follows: TGTGCCAGCAGCGGGGGGGACAGCTTCACAGATACGCAGTATTTT. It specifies CASSGGDSFTDTQYF.

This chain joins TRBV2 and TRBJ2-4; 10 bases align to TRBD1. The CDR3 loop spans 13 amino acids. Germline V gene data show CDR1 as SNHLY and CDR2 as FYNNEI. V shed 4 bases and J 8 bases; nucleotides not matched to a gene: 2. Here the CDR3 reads CASSGDRGHIQYF. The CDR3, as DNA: TGTGCCAGCAGTGGGGACAGGGGCCACATTCAGTACTTC.

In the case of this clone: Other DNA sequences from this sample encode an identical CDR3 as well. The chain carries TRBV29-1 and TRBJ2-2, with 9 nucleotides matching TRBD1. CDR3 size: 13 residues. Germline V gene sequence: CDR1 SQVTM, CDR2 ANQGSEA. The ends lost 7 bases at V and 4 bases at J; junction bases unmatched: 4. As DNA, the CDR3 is TGCAGCGCTAACAGGGGGCGCACCGGGGAGCTGTTTTTT. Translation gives CSANRGRTGELFF.

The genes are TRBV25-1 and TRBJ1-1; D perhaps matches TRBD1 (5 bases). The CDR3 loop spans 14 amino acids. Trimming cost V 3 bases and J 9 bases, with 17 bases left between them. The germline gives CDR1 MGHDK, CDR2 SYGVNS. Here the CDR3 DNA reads TGTGCCAGCAGTGACGACCGTCAGGGAAGTAAAGCTTTCTTT. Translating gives CASSDDRQGSKAFF.

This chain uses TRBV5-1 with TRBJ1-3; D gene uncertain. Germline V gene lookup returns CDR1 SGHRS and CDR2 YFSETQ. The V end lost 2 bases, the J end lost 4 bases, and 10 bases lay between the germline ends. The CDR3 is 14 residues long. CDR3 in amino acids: CASSFGEVGNTIYF. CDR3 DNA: TGCGCCAGCAGCTTCGGGGAGGTGGGAAACACCATATATTTT.

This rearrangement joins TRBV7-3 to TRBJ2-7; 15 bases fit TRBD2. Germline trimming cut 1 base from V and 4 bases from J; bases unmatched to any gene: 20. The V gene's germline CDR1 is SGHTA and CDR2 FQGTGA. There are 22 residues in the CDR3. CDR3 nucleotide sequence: TGTGCCAGCAGCTTAAGGACGGTTCCGCCGGGACTAGCGGGAGGCTCGGGTTACGAGCAGTACTTC. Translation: CASSLRTVPPGLAGGSGYEQYF. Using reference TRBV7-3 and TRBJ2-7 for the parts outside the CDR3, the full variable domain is GAGVSQTPSNKVTEKGKYVELRCDPISGHTALYWYRQSLGQGPEFLIYFQGTGAADDSGLPNDRFFAVRPEGSVSTLKIQRTERGDSAVYLCASSLRTVPPGLAGGSGYEQYFGPGTRLTVT.

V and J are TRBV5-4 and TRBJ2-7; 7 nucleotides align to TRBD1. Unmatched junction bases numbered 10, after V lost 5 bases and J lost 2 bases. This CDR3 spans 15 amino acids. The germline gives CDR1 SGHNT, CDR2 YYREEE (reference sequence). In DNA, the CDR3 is TGTGCCAGCAGTCGCCGTATGGACAGGCCCTACGAGCAGTACTTC. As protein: CASSRRMDRPYEQYF.

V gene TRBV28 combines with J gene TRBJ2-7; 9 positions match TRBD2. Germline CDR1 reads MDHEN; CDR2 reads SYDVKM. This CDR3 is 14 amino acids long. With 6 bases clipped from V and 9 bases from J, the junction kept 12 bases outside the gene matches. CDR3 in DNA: TGTGCCAGCAGGTCTCCTAGCGGGGCCCCGGGGCAGTACTTC. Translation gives CASRSPSGAPGQYF.

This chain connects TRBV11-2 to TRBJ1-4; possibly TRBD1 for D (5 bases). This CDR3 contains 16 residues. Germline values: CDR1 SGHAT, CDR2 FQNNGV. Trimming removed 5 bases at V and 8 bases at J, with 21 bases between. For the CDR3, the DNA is TGTGCCAGCAGCCCCCGCCGGTGGGGGGTAGGAGAAAAACTGTTTTTT. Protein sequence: CASSPRRWGVGEKLFF.

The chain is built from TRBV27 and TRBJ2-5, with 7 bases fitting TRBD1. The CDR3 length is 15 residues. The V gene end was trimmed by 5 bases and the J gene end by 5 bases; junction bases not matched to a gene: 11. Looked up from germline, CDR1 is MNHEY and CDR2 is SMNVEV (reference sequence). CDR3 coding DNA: TGTGCCAGCAGTCCAACCTCAGGGGGTTGGGAGACCCAGTACTTC. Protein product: CASSPTSGGWETQYF.